This T cell receptor (beta chain) stems from a study of T cell repertoires in cytomegalovirus infection. Study as a whole: Recently identified HLA-C-restricted and well-studied HLA-B-restricted CMV epitopes were used. Both CMV infection and a matching HLA type were indicated by public TCR beta signatures. Findings and limits, study-wide: Public TCR beta family frequency separated CMV-and-HLA carriers, including in an independent cohort.

In TCRdb, the reads were re-called with MiXCR into one record per CDR3 protein. The sample lists 200,000 to 250,000 distinct CDR3 sequences, about 39% seen once, with approximately 59% in the top ten. This clonotype occurred a few times. No antigen is known for it. This material consisted of CD8+ T cells from cultured PBMCs, taken from culture after CMV antigen stimulation. The TCR originated in a human donor in good health (CMV status not recorded). Some clones in this sample may be carry-over from other donors' samples.

The CDR3 reads CASSLLGGAGNEQFF. The CDR3 coding sequence is TGTGCCAGCAGTCTCTTAGGGGGGGCGGGGAATGAGCAGTTCTTC. V gene TRBV27 combines with J gene TRBJ2-1; a weak D match, TRBD2 (7 bases). CDR1 and CDR2 from the germline V gene are MNHEY and SMNVEV (reference sequence). Trimming pared 5 bases from V and 7 bases from J, leaving 18 bases between. This CDR3 spans 15 amino acids.